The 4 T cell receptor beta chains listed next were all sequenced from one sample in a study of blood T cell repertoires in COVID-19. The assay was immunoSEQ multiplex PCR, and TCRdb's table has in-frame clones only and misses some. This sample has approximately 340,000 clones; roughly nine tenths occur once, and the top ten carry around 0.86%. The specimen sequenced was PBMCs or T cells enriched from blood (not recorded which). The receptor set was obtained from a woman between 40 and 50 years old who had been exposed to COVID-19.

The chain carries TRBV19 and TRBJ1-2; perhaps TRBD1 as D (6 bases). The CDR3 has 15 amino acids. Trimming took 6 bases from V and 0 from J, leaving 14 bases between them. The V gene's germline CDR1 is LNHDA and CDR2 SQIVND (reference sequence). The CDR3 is CASSSDRQANYGYTF. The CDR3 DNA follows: TGTGCCAGTAGCTCCGACAGGCAAGCTAACTATGGCTACACCTTC. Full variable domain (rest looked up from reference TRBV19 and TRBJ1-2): DGGITQSPKYLFRKEGQNVTLSCEQNLNHDAMYWYRQDPGQGLRLIYYSQIVNDFQKGDIAEGYSVSREKKESFPLTVTSAQKNPTAFYLCASSSDRQANYGYTFGSGTRLTVV.

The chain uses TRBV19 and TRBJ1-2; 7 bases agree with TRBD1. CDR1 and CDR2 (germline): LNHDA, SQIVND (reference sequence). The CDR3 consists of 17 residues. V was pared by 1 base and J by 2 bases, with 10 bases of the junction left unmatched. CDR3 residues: CASSIGRDSLYNYGYTF. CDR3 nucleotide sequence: TGTGCCAGTAGTATAGGGCGGGACAGCCTTTACAACTATGGCTACACCTTC.

The CDR3 loop is CSVVTGINEQFF. CDR3 nucleotides: TGCAGCGTTGTAACGGGTATCAATGAGCAGTTCTTC. The rearrangement uses TRBV29-1 and TRBJ2-1; D not certain. The CDR3 has 12 amino acids. The germline CDR1 and CDR2 sequences are SQVTM and ANQGSEA. Trimming cost V 4 bases and J 6 bases, with 10 bases left between them.

The CDR3 DNA reads as TGTGCCAGCAGGCGGCTCGATGAAAAACTGTTTTTT. Translation: CASRRLDEKLFF. This chain uses TRBV7-2 with TRBJ1-4; D not resolved. Germline V gene lookup returns CDR1 SGHTA and CDR2 FQGNSA. This CDR3 is 12 amino acids long. The V gene lost 6 bases and the J gene lost 6 bases, with 8 bases spanning the gap.